The source of this T cell receptor (beta chain) is a study of T cells in Graves' hyperthyroidism and ophthalmopathy. At the level of the study: It was at initial diagnosis, before any treatment, that peripheral blood was collected.

The TCR beta CDR3 regions underwent amplification using RNA transcripts as the source. HTBI primers were the set used in a first-round RT-PCR of the TCR CDR3. In TCRdb, the multiplex PCR reads were re-called with MiXCR into one record per CDR3 protein. The sample holds some 690,000 distinct CDR3 sequences, around 16% seen once. The germline CDR1 and CDR2 sequences are SNHLY and FYNNEI. V was clipped by 7 bases and J by 3 bases; unmatched bases: 8. CDR3 size: 15 residues. Diagnostic decisions used clinical symptoms, serum thyroxine and TRAb, thyroid ultrasound and orbital computed tomography. Out of approximately 9.9 ml of fresh peripheral blood came the PBMCs.

The genes are TRBV2 and TRBJ2-1; 8 bases align to TRBD2. The clonotype comes from a man aged 45-65 years with Graves' hyperthyroidism. Sequences were obtained from blood. The CDR3 loop reads CASTIREGYYNEQFF. In nucleotides, the CDR3 is TGTGCCAGCACTATCCGGGAGGGTTACTACAATGAGCAGTTCTTC.